This T cell receptor beta chain was identified in a study of preoperative IRX-2 immunotherapy in early breast cancer. The assay was immunoSEQ multiplex PCR, and TCRdb's table has in-frame clones only and misses some. The top ten hold about 1.9% of the sample, which has about 98,000 clones, roughly 89% seen once. The CDR3 loop spans 14 amino acids. Germline V gives CDR1 GTSNPN, CDR2 SVGIG (reference sequence). V lost 1 base and J 4 bases, leaving 10 bases between the germline ends. The treatment: preoperative locoregional IRX-2 cytokine immunotherapy. This phase Ib study tested locoregional IRX-2 cytokine immunotherapy given before surgery.

Sequencing was performed on tumor tissue, taken after IRX-2 immunotherapy. The TCR was taken from a human donor with breast cancer. The chain carries TRBV30 and TRBJ2-2, with TRBD1 as a possible D gene (5 bases). CDR3 bases: TGTGCCTGGAGTGCTCCAGGGTTCACCGGGGAGCTGTTTTTT. Its protein is CAWSAPGFTGELFF.